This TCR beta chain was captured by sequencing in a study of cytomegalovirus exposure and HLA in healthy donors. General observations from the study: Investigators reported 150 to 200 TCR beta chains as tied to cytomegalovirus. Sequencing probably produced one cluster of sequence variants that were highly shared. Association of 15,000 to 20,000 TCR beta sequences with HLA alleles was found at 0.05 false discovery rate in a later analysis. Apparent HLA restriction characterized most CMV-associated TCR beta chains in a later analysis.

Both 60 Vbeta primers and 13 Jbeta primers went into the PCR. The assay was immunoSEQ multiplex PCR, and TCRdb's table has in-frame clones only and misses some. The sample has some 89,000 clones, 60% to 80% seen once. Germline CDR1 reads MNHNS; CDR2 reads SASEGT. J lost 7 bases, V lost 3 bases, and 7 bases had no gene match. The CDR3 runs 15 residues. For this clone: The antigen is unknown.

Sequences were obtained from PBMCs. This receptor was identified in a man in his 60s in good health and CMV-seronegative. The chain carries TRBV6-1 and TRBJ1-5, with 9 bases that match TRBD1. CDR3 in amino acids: CASSEVGTGRQPQHF. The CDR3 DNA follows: TGTGCCAGCAGTGAGGTTGGGACAGGGCGGCAGCCCCAGCATTTT.